This T cell receptor (beta chain) was sequenced for a study of T cells in localized non-small cell lung cancer. Study-wide results and caveats: The highest T cell clonality was in uninvolved adjacent lung, above tumor. Adjacent lung exhibited a median of about 57 among the 100 most abundant tumor clones.

The CDR3 runs to 16 residues. The trim removed 5 bases at V and 6 bases at J, leaving 12 bases unmatched. CDR1 LNHDA and CDR2 SQIVND come from the germline V gene (reference sequence). This clone was counted only a few times. What it binds is unknown. Assay used: immunoSEQ multiplex PCR; TCRdb lists only in-frame clones, some missing. Here the sample spans approximately 1,000 clones, about 30% being singletons. Investigators took adjacent lung free of atypia at least 2 cm from the tumor margin. The gene calls are TRBV19 and TRBJ1-1; 10 nucleotides line up with TRBD1. The sequence was collected from an older female donor with stage I lung adenocarcinoma. The source material was normal lung tissue next to the tumor, sampled before any cancer treatment. The CDR3 sequence is CASSLNPGTGDSEAFF. In nucleotides, the CDR3 is TGTGCCAGTAGTTTAAACCCCGGGACAGGGGATTCTGAAGCTTTCTTT.